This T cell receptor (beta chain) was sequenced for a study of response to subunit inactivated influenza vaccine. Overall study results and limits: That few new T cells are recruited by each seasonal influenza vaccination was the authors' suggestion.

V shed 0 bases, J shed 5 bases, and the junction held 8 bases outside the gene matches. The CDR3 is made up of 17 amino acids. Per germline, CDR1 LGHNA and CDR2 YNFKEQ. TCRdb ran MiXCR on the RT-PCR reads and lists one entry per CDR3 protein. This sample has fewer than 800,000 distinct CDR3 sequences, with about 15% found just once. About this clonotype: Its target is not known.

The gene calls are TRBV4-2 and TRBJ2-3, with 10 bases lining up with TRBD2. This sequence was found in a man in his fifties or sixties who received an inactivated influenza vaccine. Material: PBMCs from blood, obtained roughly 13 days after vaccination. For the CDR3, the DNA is TGTGCCAGCAGCCAAGATTCACTAGCGGGAAGGATAGATACGCAGTATTTT. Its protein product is CASSQDSLAGRIDTQYF.